This is a list of T cell receptor beta chains from one sample in a study of cytomegalovirus exposure and HLA in healthy donors. TCRdb keeps only in-frame clones here, not all; method: immunoSEQ multiplex PCR. The table records 55,000 to 70,000 clones, around 62% of them present only once. Sample: PBMCs. These TCRs come from a man between 35 and 55 years old in good health and CMV-seropositive. The CDR3 runs from the conserved cysteine through the conserved F or W.

TRBJ2-3	TRBV5-1	CASSLGSSSTDTQYF
TRBJ1-1	TRBV7-3	CASSKRSGANTEAFF
TRBJ2-1	TRBV7-9	CASSLDRTVYNEQFF
TRBJ2-6	TRBV2	CASSTSSGANVLTF
TRBJ2-3	TRBV7-6	CASSLEPGQGATDTQYF
TRBJ2-2	TRBV19	CASRVTTGANTGELFF
TRBJ2-1	TRBV30	CAWMVPGQDHNEQFF
TRBJ2-1	TRBV6-1	CASRGAGGANEQFF
TRBJ1-2	TRBV29-1	CSVAGRGIGYTF
TRBJ2-1	TRBV7-9	CASSLRKRGPPLNEQFF
TRBJ1-6	TRBV9	CASSVPQGPLGSNSPLHF
TRBJ1-1	TRBV5-6	CASSVLRSYTEAFF
TRBJ2-1	TRBV9	CASSRNRGGHNEQFF
TRBJ2-3	TRBV27	CASSTTSVTDTQYF
TRBJ1-1	TRBV6-5	CASGRGIAEAFF
TRBJ2-2	TRBV7-9	CASSPWNTGELFF
TRBJ2-1	TRBV2	CASSVFGSSPSSYNEQFF
TRBJ2-5	TRBV6-6	CAIGDRDSGRETQYF
TRBJ1-2	TRBV4-3	CASSQDGAGFYGYTF
TRBJ1-2	TRBV19	CAIEWTTGGYTF
TRBJ2-2	TRBV6-1	CASSLTGEAGELFF
TRBJ2-1	TRBV6-6	CASSRDLAGGLNEQFF
TRBJ1-5	TRBV19	CASSIRGASGGSQHF
TRBJ2-5	TRBV5-1	CASSLVPYGQGTLETQYF
TRBJ2-1	TRBV5-5	CASSLGTSGWTMIQFF
TRBJ1-3	TRBV12-5	CASGLGGQGGNTIYF
TRBJ1-5	TRBV6-1	CASSLGTGGNQPQHF
TRBJ1-1	TRBV18	CASSPSGTRGAFF
TRBJ2-2	TRBV30	CAWTSGRDTGELFF
TRBJ1-1	TRBV19	CASFKQGARNTEAFF
TRBJ2-5	TRBV21-1	CASSKADRMEETQYF
TRBJ1-1	TRBV5-1	CASSLLSLNTEAFF
TRBJ2-1	TRBV7-2	CASGPSRSSYNEQFF
NA	TRBV5-1	CASSPTSGSYEQYF
TRBJ2-5	TRBV6-5	CASRGGRLQETQYF
TRBJ2-3	TRBV11-3	CASSRSASGITDTQYF
TRBJ2-1	TRBV19	CASSILGRGGANEQFF
TRBJ2-1	TRBV13	CASSFTGTGNNEQFF
TRBJ2-3	TRBV30	CAWRGQGWTDTQYF
TRBJ2-5	TRBV6-1	CASRGASETQYF
TRBJ2-1	TRBV13	CASSLPVHNEQFF
TRBJ2-4	TRBV5-1	CASSLVQESQNIQYF
TRBJ2-7	TRBV19	CASSMFSVSRHYEQYF
TRBJ2-3	TRBV7-2	CASSLIPSGAYTDTQYF
TRBJ2-2	TRBV19	CASSRGKGSTGELFF
TRBJ2-7	TRBV5-5	CASSWADSYEQYF
TRBJ2-7	TRBV4-3	CASSQSSGGYEQYF